One and the same sample provided the 6 T cell receptor beta chains below, sequenced in a study of regulatory T cells in long-lasting Graves disease. Relying on iRepertoire HTBI primers and Arm-PCR of CDR3 regions, the team built TCR beta libraries. TCRdb itself ran the multiplex PCR reads through MiXCR, one entry per CDR3 protein. The sample has fewer than 400,000 distinct CDR3 sequences, less than 25% seen once. The time point: persistent/refractory GD, antithyroid drugs over 5 years with positive TRAb. After RNA was extracted from PBMCs, the TCR library was made from it. The sequenced sample was peripheral blood mononuclear cells (PBMCs), obtained when the disease was refractory, from a patient treated with antithyroid drugs. These receptors all stem from a female donor with Graves disease.

This clonotype was seen more than once but under ten times. The chain recombines TRBV20-1 with TRBJ2-7, with TRBD1 matching over 7 bases. The germline V gene encodes CDR1 DFQATT and CDR2 SNEGSKA (reference sequence). The junction had 10 bases not matched to a gene; V was cut back by 0 bases and J by 5 bases. This CDR3 is 15 amino acids long. The CDR3 nucleotides are TGCAGTGCTAGAGATTTCCGGACAGGATCTGACGAGCAGTACTTC. It codes for CSARDFRTGSDEQYF.

This clonotype was recorded a few times. The gene calls are TRBV29-1 and TRBJ1-1; a possible D gene is TRBD1 (5 bases). Germline loops: CDR1 SQVTM, CDR2 ANQGSEA. The CDR3 contains 14 residues. V was shortened by 3 bases and J by 5 bases, with 16 bases between the two germline ends. This chain's CDR3 is CSVDQGVGRTEAFF. Written as DNA, the CDR3 is TGCAGCGTTGATCAGGGTGTCGGACGGACTGAAGCTTTCTTT.

This clonotype has ten or more counts. The chain joins TRBV10-3 to TRBJ2-7, with 8 nucleotides matching TRBD2. The trim removed 6 bases at V and 5 bases at J, leaving 12 bases unmatched. Germline lookup yields CDR1 ENHRY and CDR2 SYGVKD. The CDR3 is 15 residues long. The CDR3 region has the DNA TGTGCCATCAGGTTTGCAGCGGGAGAAGACCACGAGCAGTACTTC. Translated, it gives CAIRFAAGEDHEQYF.

This chain links TRBV19 with TRBJ1-1, with 8 positions matching TRBD1. After removal of 8 bases from V and 1 base from J, the junction contained 6 bases not matched to a gene. Germline V lookup: CDR1 LNHDA, CDR2 SQIVND (reference sequence). The CDR3 is 14 amino acids. In DNA form, the CDR3 reads TGTGCCAGTTACGAGACAGGGGAGAACACTGAAGCTTTCTTT. Encoded protein: CASYETGENTEAFF.

This clonotype showed up many times. This sequence joins TRBV2 and TRBJ2-7; 7 bases are shared with TRBD1. V shed 2 bases and J 2 bases; nucleotides not matched to a gene: 12. The CDR3 has 17 residues. Germline lookup yields CDR1 SNHLY and CDR2 FYNNEI. CDR3 in amino acids: CASSEPGVLGQTYEQYF. The CDR3 DNA reads TGTGCCAGCAGTGAACCGGGCGTGCTGGGACAGACCTACGAGCAGTACTTC.

Ten or more counts support this clonotype. The V call is TRBV7-2, the J call TRBJ2-5; 8 nucleotides match TRBD1. The CDR3 has 14 residues. Losses at the gene ends were 5 bases for V and 5 bases for J; bases not matched to a gene: 7. CDR1 and CDR2 from the germline V gene are SGHTA and FQGNSA. The CDR3: CASSAPGGGETQYF. CDR3 bases: TGTGCCAGCAGCGCCCCAGGGGGCGGGGAGACCCAGTACTTC.